This T cell receptor (beta chain) was documented in a study of PD-L1 blockade in urothelial cancer. The table came from immunoSEQ multiplex PCR; TCRdb's copy has only in-frame clones and leaves some out. The profile shows roughly 90,000 clones, 90% of them singletons. In germline, CDR1 is ENHRY, CDR2 SYGVKD. Trimming took off 6 bases at V and 0 bases at J, with 12 bases between the two ends. The CDR3 is 15 residues long. V and J are TRBV10-3 and TRBJ1-3; a possible D gene is TRBD1 (6 bases). The starting material was PBMCs, obtained around atezolizumab (anti-PD-L1) treatment. This receptor was obtained from a man in his sixties with urothelial cancer. The CDR3: CAIRQQGSSGNTIYF. The DNA of the CDR3 is TGTGCCATCAGGCAACAGGGAAGCTCTGGAAACACCATATATTTT.